This TCR beta chain derives from a study of memory CD4+ T cells and cytomegalovirus serostatus. Study overall: Of the healthy Belgian adults, fewer than 10 were CMV seropositive and more than 20 seronegative. Study-level results: Of about 150 reported CMV TCRbeta sequences, 65 to 85 were found in memory CD4+ repertoires. Suggested: most of the CMV-linked TCR signature lies in CD4+ memory cells.

In the study's own analysis: After removing out-of-frame reads, millions of distinct TCRbeta sequences remained. Generated by immunoSEQ multiplex PCR, the TCRdb table keeps only in-frame clones and is missing some. Clone size and the V and J calls come from that table; the DNA yielded D and trimming. The table lists around 25,000 clones, over 70% of them singletons. Per the germline V gene, CDR1 is SGHNT and CDR2 is YYREEE (reference sequence). CDR3 length: 14 amino acids. V lost 4 bases and J 0 bases, leaving 9 bases between the germline ends. This clone was observed a single time. The antigen remains unidentified. Single viable CD3+CD4+CD8-CD45RO+ cells were sorted as the memory CD4+ T cells.

The receptor's source is an adult in good health and CMV-seronegative. Sequencing was done on a sample of memory CD4+ T cells from blood. This chain uses TRBV5-4 with TRBJ2-3; D perhaps matches TRBD2 (5 bases). The CDR3 is CASSGGPSTDTQYF. Here the CDR3 DNA reads TGTGCCAGCAGCGGCGGGCCTAGCACAGATACGCAGTATTTT.